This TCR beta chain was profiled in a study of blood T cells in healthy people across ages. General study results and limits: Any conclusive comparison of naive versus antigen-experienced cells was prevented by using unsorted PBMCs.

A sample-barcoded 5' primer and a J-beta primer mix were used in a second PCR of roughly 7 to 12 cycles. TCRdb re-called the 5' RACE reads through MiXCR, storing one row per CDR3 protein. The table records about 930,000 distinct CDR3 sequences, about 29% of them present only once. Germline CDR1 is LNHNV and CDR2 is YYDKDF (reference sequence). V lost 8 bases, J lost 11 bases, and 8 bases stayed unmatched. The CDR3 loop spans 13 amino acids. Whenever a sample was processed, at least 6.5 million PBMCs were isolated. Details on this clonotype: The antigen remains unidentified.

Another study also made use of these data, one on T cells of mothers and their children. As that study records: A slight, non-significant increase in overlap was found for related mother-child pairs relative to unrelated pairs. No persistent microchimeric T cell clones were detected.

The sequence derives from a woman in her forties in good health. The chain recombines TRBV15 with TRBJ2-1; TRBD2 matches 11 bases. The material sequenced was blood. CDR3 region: CATASGGRRQQFF. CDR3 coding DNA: TGTGCCACCGCTAGCGGGGGGAGACGACAGCAGTTCTTC.